The T cell receptor beta chain under discussion was sequenced for a study of blood T cell repertoires in COVID-19 (dated by TCRdb to about 2020). Background for the entire study: Collaborator samples came from the United States, Italy and Spain and covered acute and convalescent phases of COVID-19. The prospective study material was composed of cDNA or gDNA derived from T cells, B-cell-depleted T cells, or PBMCs. The dataset comprised deeply sampled blood TCRbeta repertoires from subjects exposed to, actively infected with, or recovered from COVID-19. A freely available public database, intended as a resource for researchers studying the immune response to SARS-CoV-2, is where the repertoires were released. The samples were drawn from the first 160 participants of the ongoing ImmuneRACE study and from over 950 subjects provided by 6 global collaborators. Nearly every sample came with metadata listing a de-identified subject ID, COVID-19 status, age in years and sex. HLA class I and class II types, where available, came from metadata supplied by the sample provider rather than from assay-based typing.

This clone was observed a single time. Its antigen remains unidentified. Per-base quality was not reported, and no clone a single base away is much larger than it. CDR1 and CDR2, looked up from the germline V gene, are SGDLS and YYNGEE. Germline trimming: 3 bases from V, 2 bases from J; junction bases outside gene matches: 17. Counted from cysteine to phenylalanine, this CDR3 has 19 amino acids. Just CDR3 DNA is preserved here, 57 bases in frame from base 1. Each collaborating institution followed its own protocols to collect whole blood in K2EDTA tubes. For TCRbeta analysis, collaborator samples were shipped as frozen whole blood, as isolated PBMCs, or as DNA extracted from either sample type. TCRbeta CDR3 regions were amplified from genomic DNA using the immunoSEQ Assay, a bias-controlled multiplex PCR. Processing in the source paper ran as follows. The number of nucleated cells in each sample was estimated from the amplification of reference gene primers within the assay. To quantify the absolute abundance of each unique TCRbeta CDR3 rearrangement, sequence reads were collapsed and filtered. For each sample, productive Simpson clonality was calculated as the square root of Simpson's diversity index over productive rearrangements. The immuneACCESS repertoire file appears here via TCRdb, limited to in-frame rearrangements. These files lack a portion of the clones; in checked studies, under half of the deficit traces to unresolved V genes, and the cause of the others is not known. The D gene and trimming were derived from the DNA, and the V and J assignments and clone size from that table. For this sample the table gives approximately 210,000 clones, of which about 83% were detected only once. In total, the top ten clones hold roughly 2.7% of the sample.

Results the study describes overall, beyond this receptor: How much clinical and demographic metadata was included differed by source and by participant, and the metadata was provided uncurated.

The source material was peripheral blood. The sequence was obtained from a woman in her thirties or forties with active or convalescent COVID-19. The chain couples TRBV9 to TRBJ2-3, with 8 bases matching TRBD2. The nucleotide sequence is given as TGTGCCAGCAGCGGCGAACTAGGGCCGGGACTAGGGAACACAGATACGCAGTATTTT. Its protein is CASSGELGPGLGNTDTQYF.